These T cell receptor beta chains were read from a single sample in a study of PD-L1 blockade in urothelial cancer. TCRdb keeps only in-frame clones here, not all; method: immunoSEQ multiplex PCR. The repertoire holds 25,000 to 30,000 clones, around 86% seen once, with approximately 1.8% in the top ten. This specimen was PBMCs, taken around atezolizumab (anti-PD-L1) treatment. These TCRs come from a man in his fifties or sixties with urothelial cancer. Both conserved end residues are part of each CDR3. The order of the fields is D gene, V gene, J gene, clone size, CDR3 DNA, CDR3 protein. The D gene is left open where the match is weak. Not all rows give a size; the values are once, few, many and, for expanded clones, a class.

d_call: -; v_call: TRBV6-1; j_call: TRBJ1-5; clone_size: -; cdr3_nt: TGTGCCAGCAGTGAATCGTCCAGGATTAGCAATCAGCCCCAGCATTTT; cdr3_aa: CASSESSRISNQPQHF
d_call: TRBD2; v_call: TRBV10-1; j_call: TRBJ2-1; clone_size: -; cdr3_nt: TGCGCCAGCAGTGAAAGGACTAGCGGACTAAATGAGCAGTTCTTC; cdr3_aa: CASSERTSGLNEQFF
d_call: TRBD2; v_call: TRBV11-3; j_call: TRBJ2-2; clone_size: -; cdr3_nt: TGTGCCAGCAGCTTAGTTGGGACTAGCGGGAGAGTCGGGGAGCTGTTTTTT; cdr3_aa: CASSLVGTSGRVGELFF
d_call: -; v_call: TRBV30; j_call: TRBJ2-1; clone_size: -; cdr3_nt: TGTGCCTTGCGACCGGGAGTATTTTCCTACAATGAGCAGTTCTTC; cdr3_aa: CALRPGVFSYNEQFF
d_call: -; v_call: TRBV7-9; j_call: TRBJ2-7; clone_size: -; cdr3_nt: TGTGCCAGCAGCTTAGGACGGGTCTCCTACGAGCAGTACTTC; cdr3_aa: CASSLGRVSYEQYF
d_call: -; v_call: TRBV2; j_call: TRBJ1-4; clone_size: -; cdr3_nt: TGTGCCAGCAGTGAAGCGCGGGTTTGGGACGGGGGTGAAAAACTGTTTTTT; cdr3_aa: CASSEARVWDGGEKLFF
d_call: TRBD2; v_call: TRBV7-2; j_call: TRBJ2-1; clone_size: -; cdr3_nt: TGTGCCAGCAGCTTAGACGGGGGGGCCGGGTATGAGCAGTTCTTC; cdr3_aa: CASSLDGGAGYEQFF
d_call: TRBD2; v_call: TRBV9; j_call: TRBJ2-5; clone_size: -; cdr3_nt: TGTGCCAGCAGCGCTTCCGGGACTATACAAGAGACCCAGTACTTC; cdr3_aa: CASSASGTIQETQYF
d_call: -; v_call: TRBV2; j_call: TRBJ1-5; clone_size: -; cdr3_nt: TGTGCCAGCAGTGAACTAGGTTTCGATCAGCCCCAGCATTTT; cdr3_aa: CASSELGFDQPQHF
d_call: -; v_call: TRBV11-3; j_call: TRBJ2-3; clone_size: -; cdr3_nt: TGTGCCAGCAGCTTAGGGGGGCGCACAGATACGCAGTATTTT; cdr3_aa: CASSLGGRTDTQYF
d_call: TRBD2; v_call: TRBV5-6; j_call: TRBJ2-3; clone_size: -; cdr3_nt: TGTGCCAGCAGCGAAACTAGCGGGGGCAGAGATACGCAGTATTTT; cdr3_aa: CASSETSGGRDTQYF
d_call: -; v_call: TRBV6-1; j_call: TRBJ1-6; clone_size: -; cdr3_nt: TGTGCCAGCAGTGAACGGGATTCAGATTCACCCCTCCACTTT; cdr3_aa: CASSERDSDSPLHF
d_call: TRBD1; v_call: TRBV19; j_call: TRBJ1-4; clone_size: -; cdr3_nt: TGTGCCAGTAGACCCCACGGCGGACAGGGCCTAGGGGAAAAACTGTTTTTT; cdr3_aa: CASRPHGGQGLGEKLFF
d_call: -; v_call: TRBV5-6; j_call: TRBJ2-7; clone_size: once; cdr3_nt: TGTGCCAGCAGCTTGTCCGGGGATCTCGACGAGCAGTACTTC; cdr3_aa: CASSLSGDLDEQYF
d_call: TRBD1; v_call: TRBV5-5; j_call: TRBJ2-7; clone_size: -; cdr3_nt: TGTGCCAGCAGCCCGACAGGGAAAAGCTCCTACGAGCAGTACTTC; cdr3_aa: CASSPTGKSSYEQYF
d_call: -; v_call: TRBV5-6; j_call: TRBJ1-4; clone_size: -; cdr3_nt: TGTGCCAGCAGCTTGGCCGGGGTTGGGGAAAAACTGTTTTTT; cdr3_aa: CASSLAGVGEKLFF
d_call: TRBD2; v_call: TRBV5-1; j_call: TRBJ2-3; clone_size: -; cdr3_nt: TGCGCCAGCAGCCGTGGGCGCGGGGATGGAGAGCGGGGAGGAGATACGCAGTATTTT; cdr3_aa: CASSRGRGDGERGGDTQYF
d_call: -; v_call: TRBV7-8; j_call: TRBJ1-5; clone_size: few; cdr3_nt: TGTGCCAGCAGCCAAAGAAGGGAGGGGGGTCAGCCCCAGCATTTT; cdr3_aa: CASSQRREGGQPQHF
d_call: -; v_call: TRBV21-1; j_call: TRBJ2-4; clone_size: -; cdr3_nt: TGTGCCAGCAGCAAAGAACCAGGAACTAAAAACATTCAGTACTTC; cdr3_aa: CASSKEPGTKNIQYF
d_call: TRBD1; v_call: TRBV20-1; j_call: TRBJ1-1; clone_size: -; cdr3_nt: TGCAGTGCCGACAGGGGGGTGGAAGCTTTCTTT; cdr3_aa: CSADRGVEAFF
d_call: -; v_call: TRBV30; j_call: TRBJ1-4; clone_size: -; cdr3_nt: TGTGCCTGGAGTGAGGCGACATCGCGCGAGGAAAAACTGTTTTTT; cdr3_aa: CAWSEATSREEKLFF
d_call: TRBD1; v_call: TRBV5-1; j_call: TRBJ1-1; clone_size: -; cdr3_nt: TGCGCCAGCAGCTGGGGACAGATGAACACTGAAGCTTTCTTT; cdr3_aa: CASSWGQMNTEAFF
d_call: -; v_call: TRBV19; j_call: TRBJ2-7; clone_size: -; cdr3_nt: TGTGCCAGTAGTATGAACCCAGGGCCGCCTTACGAGCAGTACTTC; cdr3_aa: CASSMNPGPPYEQYF
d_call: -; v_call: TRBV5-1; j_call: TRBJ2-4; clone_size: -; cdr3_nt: TGCGCCAGCAGCCCGCGGTTAGCCAAAAACATTCAGTACTTC; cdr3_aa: CASSPRLAKNIQYF
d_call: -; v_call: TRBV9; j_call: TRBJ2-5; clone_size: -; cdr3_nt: TGTGCCAGCAGCGTAGGCCCTAGCCGAGAGACCCAGTACTTC; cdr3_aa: CASSVGPSRETQYF
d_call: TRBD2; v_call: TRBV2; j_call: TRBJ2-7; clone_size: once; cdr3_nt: TGTGCCAGCAAACTAGCGGGAGGTTCCTCCTACGAGCAGTACTTC; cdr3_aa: CASKLAGGSSYEQYF
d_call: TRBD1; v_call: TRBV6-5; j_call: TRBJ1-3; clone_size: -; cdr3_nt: TGTGCCAGCAGTTCGACAGGGAACTCTGGAAACACCATATATTTT; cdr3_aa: CASSSTGNSGNTIYF
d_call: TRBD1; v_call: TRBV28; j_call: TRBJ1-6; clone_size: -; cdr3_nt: TGTGCCAGCAGTTCACCGACAGGGGCGGCCGATAATTCACCCCTCCACTTT; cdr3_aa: CASSSPTGAADNSPLHF
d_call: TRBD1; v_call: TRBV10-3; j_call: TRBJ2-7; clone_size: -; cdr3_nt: TGTGCCATCAGTGAGTCCTGGACAGGGGGCCGGGACGAGCAGTACTTC; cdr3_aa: CAISESWTGGRDEQYF
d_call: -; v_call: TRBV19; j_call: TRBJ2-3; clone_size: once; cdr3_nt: TGTGCCAGTAGTATAGAGGCGGGCCGCACAGATACGCAGTATTTT; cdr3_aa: CASSIEAGRTDTQYF
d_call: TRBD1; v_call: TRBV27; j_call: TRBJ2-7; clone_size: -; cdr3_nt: TGTGCCAGCAGTTTACGGGCATTTAGGGACAGCGGCGAGCAGTACTTC; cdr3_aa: CASSLRAFRDSGEQYF
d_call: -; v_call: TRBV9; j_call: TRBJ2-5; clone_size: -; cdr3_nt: TGTGCCAGCAGCCCCTCAAGACAGCATCAAGAGACCCAGTACTTC; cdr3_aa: CASSPSRQHQETQYF
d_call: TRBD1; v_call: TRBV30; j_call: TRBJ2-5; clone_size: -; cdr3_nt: TGTGCCTGGAGTGAGGACAGGGTGGAGACCCAGTACTTC; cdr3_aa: CAWSEDRVETQYF
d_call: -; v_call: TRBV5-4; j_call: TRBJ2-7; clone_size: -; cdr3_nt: TGTGCCAGCAGCTTAATGAGGTATGTGACCTACGAGCAGTACTTC; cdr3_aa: CASSLMRYVTYEQYF
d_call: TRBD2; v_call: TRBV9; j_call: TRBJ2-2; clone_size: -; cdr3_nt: TGTGCCAGCAGTCTTACTAGCGGGGGGGCGAACACCGGGGAGCTGTTTTTT; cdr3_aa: CASSLTSGGANTGELFF
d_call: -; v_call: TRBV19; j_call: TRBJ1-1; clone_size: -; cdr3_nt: TGTGCCAGCGCGTCATCTTTAAGGAACACTGAAGCTTTCTTT; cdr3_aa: CASASSLRNTEAFF
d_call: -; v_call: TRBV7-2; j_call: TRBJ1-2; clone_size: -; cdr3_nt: TGTGCCAGCAGTAAGGCAGGAAGGTATGGCTACACCTTC; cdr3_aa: CASSKAGRYGYTF
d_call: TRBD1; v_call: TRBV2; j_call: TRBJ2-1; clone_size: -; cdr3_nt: TGTGCCAGCTACAGGGGCAATGAGCAGTTCTTC; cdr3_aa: CASYRGNEQFF
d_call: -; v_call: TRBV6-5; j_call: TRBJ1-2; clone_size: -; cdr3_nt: TGTGCCAGCAGTTACGGGCAGTTCGATTATGGCTACACCTTC; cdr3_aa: CASSYGQFDYGYTF
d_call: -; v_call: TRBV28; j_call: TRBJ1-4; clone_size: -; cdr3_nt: TGTGCCAGCAGTTTAGGTGGGCGCCGGGAAAAACTGTTTTTT; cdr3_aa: CASSLGGRREKLFF
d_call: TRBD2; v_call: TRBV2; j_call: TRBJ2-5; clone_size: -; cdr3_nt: TGTGCCAGCAGGGCGGGACTACCCCAAGAGACCCAGTACTTC; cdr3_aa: CASRAGLPQETQYF
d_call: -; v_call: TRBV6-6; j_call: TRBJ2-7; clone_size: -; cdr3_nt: TGTGCCAGCAGTTCCCCGACTGTAGGGGTATCCTACGAGCAGTACTTC; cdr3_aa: CASSSPTVGVSYEQYF
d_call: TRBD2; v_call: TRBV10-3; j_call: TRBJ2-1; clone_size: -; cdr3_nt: TGTGCCATCAGTGATAGCGGGAGGAGCTCCTACAATGAGCAGTTCTTC; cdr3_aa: CAISDSGRSSYNEQFF
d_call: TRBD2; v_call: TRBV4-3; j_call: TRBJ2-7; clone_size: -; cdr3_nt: TGCGCCAGCAGCCATGGACTAGCGGGAGGAAACGAGCAGTACTTC; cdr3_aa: CASSHGLAGGNEQYF
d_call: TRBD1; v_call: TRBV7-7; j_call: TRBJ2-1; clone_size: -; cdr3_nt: TGTGCCAGCAGCCGGGACAGGGGCTCCTACAATGAGCAGTTCTTC; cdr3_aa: CASSRDRGSYNEQFF
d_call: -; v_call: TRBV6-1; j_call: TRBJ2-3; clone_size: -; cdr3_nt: TGTGCCAGCAAAGAACTAGCCGCTGGGCCAGATACGCAGTATTTT; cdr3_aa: CASKELAAGPDTQYF
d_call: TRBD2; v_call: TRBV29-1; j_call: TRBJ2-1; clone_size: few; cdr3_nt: TGCAGCTCCTCTGGGGCGGGAGGTCACAATGAGCAGTTCTTC; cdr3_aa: CSSSGAGGHNEQFF
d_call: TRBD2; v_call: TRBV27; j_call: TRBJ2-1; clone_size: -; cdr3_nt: TGTGCCAGCAGTTTCGACCTAGCGGGATTGAATGAGCAGTTCTTC; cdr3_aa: CASSFDLAGLNEQFF
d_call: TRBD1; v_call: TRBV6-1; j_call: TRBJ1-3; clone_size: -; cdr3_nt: TGTGCCAGCACGACAGGGGGCTCTGGAAACACCATATATTTT; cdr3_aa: CASTTGGSGNTIYF
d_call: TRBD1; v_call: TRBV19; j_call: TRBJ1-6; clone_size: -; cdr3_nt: TGTGCCAGTAGTCCTCCGACAGGGGGAACCTATAATTCACCCCTCCACTTT; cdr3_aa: CASSPPTGGTYNSPLHF
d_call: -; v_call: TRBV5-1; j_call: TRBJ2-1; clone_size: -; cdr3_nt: TGCGCCAGCAGTCCTACGGGAGCAGTATACAATGAGCAGTTCTTC; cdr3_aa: CASSPTGAVYNEQFF
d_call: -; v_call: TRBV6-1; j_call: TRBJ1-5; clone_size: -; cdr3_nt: TGTGCCAGCAGTGAAGCGCGGGGCAGGGCGAATAGCAATCAGCCCCAGCATTTT; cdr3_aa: CASSEARGRANSNQPQHF
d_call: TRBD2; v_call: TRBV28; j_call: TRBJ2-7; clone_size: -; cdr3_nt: TGTGCCAGCAGTTTTGAGGCTAGCGGGAGACGGGGAGGGCTCGAGCAGTACTTC; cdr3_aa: CASSFEASGRRGGLEQYF
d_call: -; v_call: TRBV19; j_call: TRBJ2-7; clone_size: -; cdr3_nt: TGTGCCAGTAGTATTGGGCTCGCGTCCTACGAGCAGTACTTC; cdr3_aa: CASSIGLASYEQYF
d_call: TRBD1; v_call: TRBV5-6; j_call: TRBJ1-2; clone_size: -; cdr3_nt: TGTGCCAGCAGCACCGGGACAGGGTACTATGGCTACACCTTC; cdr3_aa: CASSTGTGYYGYTF
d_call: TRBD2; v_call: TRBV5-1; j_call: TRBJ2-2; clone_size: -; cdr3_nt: TGCGCCAGCAGCTCCAAGCGGGGAGACACCGGGGAGCTGTTTTTT; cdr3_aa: CASSSKRGDTGELFF
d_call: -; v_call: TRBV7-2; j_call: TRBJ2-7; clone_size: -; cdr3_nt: TGTGCCAGCAGCCCCCTATACGGCGAGCAGTACTTC; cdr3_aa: CASSPLYGEQYF
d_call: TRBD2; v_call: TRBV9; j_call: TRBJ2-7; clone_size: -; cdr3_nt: TGTGCCAGCAGCGTAGGAGCTGCTCGCGGGGGGGAGCAGTACTTC; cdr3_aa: CASSVGAARGGEQYF
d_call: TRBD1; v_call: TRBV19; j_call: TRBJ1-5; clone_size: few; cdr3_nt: TGTGCCAGTAGTATTGCGGACAGGGGGCTTCAGCCCCAGCATTTT; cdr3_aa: CASSIADRGLQPQHF
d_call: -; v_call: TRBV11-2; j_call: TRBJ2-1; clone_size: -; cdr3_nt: TGTGCCAGCACCAACCCCCAGTCCTCCTACAATGAGCAGTTCTTC; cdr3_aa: CASTNPQSSYNEQFF